Listed below are T cell receptor beta chains from one sample, sequenced in a study of neoadjuvant anti-PD-1 for oral cavity cancer. Data came from immunoSEQ multiplex PCR; TCRdb stores just in-frame clones and leaves some out. The sample lists roughly 7,000 clones, around two thirds occurring once. Here the sequenced sample was PBMCs, taken before nivolumab (anti-PD-1) treatment. These receptors were collected from a person aged 35 to 85 with oral cavity squamous cell carcinoma. Each CDR3 is given with its conserved first and last residue.

J,V,length,CDR3
TRBJ2-7,TRBV29-1,14,CSAGAWGNSYEQYF
TRBJ2-3,TRBV29-1,13,CSAEGASTDTQYF
TRBJ2-5,TRBV19,15,CASSPGASGGRTQYF
TRBJ1-5,TRBV30,15,CAWSPDRDSNQPQHF
TRBJ1-4,TRBV5-1,14,CASKSGGADEKLFF
TRBJ2-7,TRBV5-6,14,CASTLQPGSYEQYF
TRBJ1-6,TRBV28,16,CASSFSGQSYNSPLHF
TRBJ1-3,TRBV2,15,CASSATASSGNTIYF
TRBJ2-1,TRBV2,13,CASRGTGRNEQFF
TRBJ2-4,TRBV11-2,19,CASSPRKTGGAGSPGIQYF
TRBJ1-1,TRBV5-1,14,CASSLERLNTEAFF
TRBJ2-7,TRBV28,13,CASSLGGANEQYF
TRBJ1-4,TRBV11-2,13,CASSLGSSGKLFF
TRBJ2-3,TRBV6-4,14,CASSNSGGEDTQYF
TRBJ1-1,TRBV2,12,CASSAGFIEAFF
TRBJ1-4,TRBV2,13,CASSRDGRLELFF
TRBJ1-3,TRBV6-1,15,CASRLVDLAGNTIYF
TRBJ1-2,TRBV19,14,CASSIDAPNYGYTF
TRBJ2-7,TRBV7-9,13,CASSDREFYEQYF
TRBJ1-2,TRBV19,14,CASSIGQGLSGYTF
TRBJ2-5,TRBV5-6,14,CASSLGLGQETQYF
TRBJ1-3,TRBV2,15,CASSATGFSGNTIYF